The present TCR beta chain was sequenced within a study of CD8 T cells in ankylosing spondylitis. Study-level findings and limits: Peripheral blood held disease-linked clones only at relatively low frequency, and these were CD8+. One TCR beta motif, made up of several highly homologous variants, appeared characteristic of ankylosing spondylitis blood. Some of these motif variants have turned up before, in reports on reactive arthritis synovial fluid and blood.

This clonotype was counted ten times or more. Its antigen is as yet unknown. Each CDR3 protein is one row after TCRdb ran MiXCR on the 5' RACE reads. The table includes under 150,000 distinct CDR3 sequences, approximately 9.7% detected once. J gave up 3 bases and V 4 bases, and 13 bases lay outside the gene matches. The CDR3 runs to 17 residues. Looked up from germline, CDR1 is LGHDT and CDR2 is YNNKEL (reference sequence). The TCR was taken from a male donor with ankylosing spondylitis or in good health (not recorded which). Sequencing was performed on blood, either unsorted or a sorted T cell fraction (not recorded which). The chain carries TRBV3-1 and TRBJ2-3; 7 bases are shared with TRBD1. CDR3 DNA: TGTGCCAGCAGCCGACAGAACAGGGGATTTAGAACAGATACGCAGTATTTT. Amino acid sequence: CASSRQNRGFRTDTQYF.